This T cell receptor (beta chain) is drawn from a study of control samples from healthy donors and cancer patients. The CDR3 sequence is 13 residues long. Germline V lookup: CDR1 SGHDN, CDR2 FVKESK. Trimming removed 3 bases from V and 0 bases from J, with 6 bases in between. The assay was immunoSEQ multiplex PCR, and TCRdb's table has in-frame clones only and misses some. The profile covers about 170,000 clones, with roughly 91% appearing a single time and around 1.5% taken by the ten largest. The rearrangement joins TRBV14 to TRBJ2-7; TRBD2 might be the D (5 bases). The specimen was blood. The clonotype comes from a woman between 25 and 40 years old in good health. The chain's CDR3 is CASSHGSSYEQYF. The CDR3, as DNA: TGTGCCAGCAGCCATGGGAGCTCCTACGAGCAGTACTTC.